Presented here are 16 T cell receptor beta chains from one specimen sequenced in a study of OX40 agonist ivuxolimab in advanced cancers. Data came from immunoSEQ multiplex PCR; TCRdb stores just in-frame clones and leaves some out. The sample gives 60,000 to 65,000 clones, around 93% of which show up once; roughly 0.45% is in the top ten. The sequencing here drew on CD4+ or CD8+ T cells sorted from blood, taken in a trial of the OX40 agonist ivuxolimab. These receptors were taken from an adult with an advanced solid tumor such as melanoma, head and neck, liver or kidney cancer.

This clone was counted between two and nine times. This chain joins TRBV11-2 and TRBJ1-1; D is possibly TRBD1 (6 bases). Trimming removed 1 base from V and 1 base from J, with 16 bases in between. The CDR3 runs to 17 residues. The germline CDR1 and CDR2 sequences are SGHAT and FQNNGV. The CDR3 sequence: CASSLAGQWGPNTEAFF. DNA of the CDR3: TGTGCCAGCAGCTTAGCGGGGCAGTGGGGGCCGAACACTGAAGCTTTCTTT.

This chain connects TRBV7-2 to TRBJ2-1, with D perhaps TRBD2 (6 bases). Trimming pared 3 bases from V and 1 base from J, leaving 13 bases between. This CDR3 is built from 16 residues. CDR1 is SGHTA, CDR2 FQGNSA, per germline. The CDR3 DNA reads TGTGCCAGCAGCTTTTTGGGGCTAGCGTCCTACAATGAGCAGTTCTTC. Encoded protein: CASSFLGLASYNEQFF.

CDR3 protein: CASRYRGGPTTDTQYF. DNA for the CDR3: TGTGCCAGCAGATACAGGGGAGGCCCAACCACGGATACGCAGTATTTT. V and J are TRBV27 and TRBJ2-3, with D tentatively TRBD1 (7 bases). CDR1 MNHEY and CDR2 SMNVEV come from the germline V gene (reference sequence). This CDR3 comprises 16 residues. V shed 6 bases and J shed 6 bases, with 22 bases lying between them.

CDR3 bases: TGTGCCAGCAGCCCCAGCGGAAGCGGGACTAACACAGATACGCAGTATTTT. Translated: CASSPSGSGTNTDTQYF. The chain recombines TRBV5-4 with TRBJ2-3; 7 bases line up with TRBD2. The CDR3 is made up of 17 amino acids. Per the germline V gene, CDR1 is SGHNT and CDR2 is YYREEE (reference sequence). The junction had 13 bases not matched to a gene; V was cut back by 4 bases and J by 2 bases.

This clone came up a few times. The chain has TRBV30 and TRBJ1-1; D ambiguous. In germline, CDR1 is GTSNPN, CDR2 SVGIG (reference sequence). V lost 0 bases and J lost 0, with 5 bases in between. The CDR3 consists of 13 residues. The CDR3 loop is CAWSVRVNTEAFF. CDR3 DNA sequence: TGTGCCTGGAGTGTAAGGGTGAACACTGAAGCTTTCTTT.

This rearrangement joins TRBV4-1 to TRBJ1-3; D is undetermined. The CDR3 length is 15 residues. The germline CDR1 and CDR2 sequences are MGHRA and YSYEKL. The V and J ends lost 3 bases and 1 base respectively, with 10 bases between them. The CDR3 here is CASSHGRLSGNTIYF. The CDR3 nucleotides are TGCGCCAGCAGCCACGGACGGTTATCTGGAAACACCATATATTTT.

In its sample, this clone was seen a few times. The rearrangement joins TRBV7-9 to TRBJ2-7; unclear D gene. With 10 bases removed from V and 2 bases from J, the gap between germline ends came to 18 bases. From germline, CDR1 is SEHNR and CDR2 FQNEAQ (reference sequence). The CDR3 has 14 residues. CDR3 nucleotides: TGTGCCACCGAGCCTCAGTCTGCGGCCTACGAGCAGTACTTC. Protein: CATEPQSAAYEQYF.

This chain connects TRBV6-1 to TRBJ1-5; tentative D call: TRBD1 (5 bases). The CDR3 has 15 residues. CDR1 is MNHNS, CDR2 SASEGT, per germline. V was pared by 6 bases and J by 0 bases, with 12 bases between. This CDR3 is CASRGRGHSNQPQHF. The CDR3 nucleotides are TGTGCCAGCAGGGGGAGGGGTCATAGCAATCAGCCCCAGCATTTT.

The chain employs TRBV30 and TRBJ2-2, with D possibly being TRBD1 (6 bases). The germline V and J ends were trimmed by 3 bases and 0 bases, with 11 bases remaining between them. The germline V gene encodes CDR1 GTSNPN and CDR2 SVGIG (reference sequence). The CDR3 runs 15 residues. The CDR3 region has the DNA TGTGCCTGGAGAGCCGGGACACCGAACACCGGGGAGCTGTTTTTT. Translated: CAWRAGTPNTGELFF.

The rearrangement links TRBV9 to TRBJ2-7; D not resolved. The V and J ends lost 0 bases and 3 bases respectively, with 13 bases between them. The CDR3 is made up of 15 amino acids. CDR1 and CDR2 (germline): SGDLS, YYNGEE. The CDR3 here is CASSVGIGSSYEQYF. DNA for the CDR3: TGTGCCAGCAGCGTAGGGATAGGGTCAAGCTACGAGCAGTACTTC.

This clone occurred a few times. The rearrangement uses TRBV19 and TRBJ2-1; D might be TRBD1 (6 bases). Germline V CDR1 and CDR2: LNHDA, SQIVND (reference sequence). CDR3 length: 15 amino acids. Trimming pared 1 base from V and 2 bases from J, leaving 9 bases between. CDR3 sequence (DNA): TGTGCCAGTAGTATAGCCACAGGGACCTACAATGAGCAGTTCTTC. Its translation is CASSIATGTYNEQFF.

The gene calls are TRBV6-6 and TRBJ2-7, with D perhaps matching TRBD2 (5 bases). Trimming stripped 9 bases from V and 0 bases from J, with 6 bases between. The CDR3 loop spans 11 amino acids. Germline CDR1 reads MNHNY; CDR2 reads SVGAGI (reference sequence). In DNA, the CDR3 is TGTGCCAGTGGGAGCTCCTACGAGCAGTACTTC. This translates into CASGSSYEQYF.

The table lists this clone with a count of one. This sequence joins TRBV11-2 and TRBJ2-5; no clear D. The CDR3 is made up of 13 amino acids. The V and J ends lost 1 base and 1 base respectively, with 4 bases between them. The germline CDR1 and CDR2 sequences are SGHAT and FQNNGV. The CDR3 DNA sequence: TGTGCCAGCAGCTTAGGGATCCAAGAGACCCAGTACTTC. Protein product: CASSLGIQETQYF.

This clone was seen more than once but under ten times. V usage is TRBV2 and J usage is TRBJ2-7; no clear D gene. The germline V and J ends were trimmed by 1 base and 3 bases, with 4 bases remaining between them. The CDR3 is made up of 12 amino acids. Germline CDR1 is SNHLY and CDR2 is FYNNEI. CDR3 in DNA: TGTGCCAGCAGTGAAGGTATCTACGAGCAGTACTTC. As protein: CASSEGIYEQYF.

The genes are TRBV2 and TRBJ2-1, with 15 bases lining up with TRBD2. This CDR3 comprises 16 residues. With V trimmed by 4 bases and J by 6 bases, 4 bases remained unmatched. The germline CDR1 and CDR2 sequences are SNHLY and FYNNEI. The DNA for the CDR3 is TGTGCCAGCAGTGTCGGGGGACTAGCGGGGGGCAATGAGCAGTTCTTC. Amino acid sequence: CASSVGGLAGGNEQFF. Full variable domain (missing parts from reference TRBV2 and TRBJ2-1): EPEVTQTPSHQVTQMGQEVILRCVPISNHLYFYWYRQILGQKVEFLVSFYNNEISEKSEIFDDQFSVERPDGSNFTLKIRSTKLEDSAMYFCASSVGGLAGGNEQFFGPGTRLTVL.

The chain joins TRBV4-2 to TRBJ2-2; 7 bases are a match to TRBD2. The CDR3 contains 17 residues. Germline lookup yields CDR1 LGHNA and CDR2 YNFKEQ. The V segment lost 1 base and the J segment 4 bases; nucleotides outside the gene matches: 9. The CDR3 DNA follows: TGTGCCAGCAGCCAAGGACTAGCAGCGCCTCGCACCGGGGAGCTGTTTTTT. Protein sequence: CASSQGLAAPRTGELFF.